This record looks at one T cell receptor (beta chain) sequence and its context. What it binds is unknown. Full-length variable regions came from constant-region reverse primers plus semi-nested Nested Universal Primer A PCR. TCRdb reprocessed the 5' RACE reads via MiXCR and lists one record per CDR3 protein. The table includes more than 55,000 distinct CDR3 sequences, less than 25% detected once. Cells sorted as Tregs were CD4+, CD25+ and CD127-/low. Notes on the study in general: Tumor memory CD4+ T cell TCR gene usage clustered with blood and lymph node memory CD4+ cells and lymph node naive CD4+ cells. Greatest tumor Treg TCR overlap was with tumor naive CD4+ cells.

This CDR3 contains 15 residues. V lost 2 bases and J 9 bases, leaving 19 bases between the germline ends. Germline-derived CDR1 and CDR2 are MGHRA and YSYEKL. The chain recombines TRBV4-1 with TRBJ1-2, with D unresolved. This TCR derives from a female donor with breast cancer. Material: tumor-infiltrating Tregs sorted from the breast tumor. The CDR3 DNA sequence: TGCGCCAGCAGCCAAAATGGACTCGTCAAGGGTAGCTACACCTTC. Amino acids: CASSQNGLVKGSYTF.